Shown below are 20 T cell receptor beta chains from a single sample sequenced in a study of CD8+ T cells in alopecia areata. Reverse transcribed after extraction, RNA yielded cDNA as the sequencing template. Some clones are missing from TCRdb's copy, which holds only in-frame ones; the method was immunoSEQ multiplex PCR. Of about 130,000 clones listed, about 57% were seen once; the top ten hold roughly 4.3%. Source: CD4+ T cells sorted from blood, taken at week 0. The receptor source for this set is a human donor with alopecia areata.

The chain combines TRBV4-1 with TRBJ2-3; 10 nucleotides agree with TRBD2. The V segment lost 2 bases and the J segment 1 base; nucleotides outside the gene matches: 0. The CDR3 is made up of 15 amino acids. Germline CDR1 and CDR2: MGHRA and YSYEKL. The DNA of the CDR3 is TGCGCCAGCAGCCAACTAGCGGGGGGCACAGATACGCAGTATTTT. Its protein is CASSQLAGGTDTQYF.

The CDR3: CASSAVTGGQETQYF. In DNA form, the CDR3 reads TGTGCCAGCAGCGCTGTGACAGGGGGGCAAGAGACCCAGTACTTC. The chain uses TRBV9 and TRBJ2-5; 9 bases line up with TRBD1. The ends lost 3 bases at V and 2 bases at J; junction bases unmatched: 5. The CDR3 spans 15 residues. CDR1 is SGDLS and CDR2 is YYNGEE in the germline V gene.

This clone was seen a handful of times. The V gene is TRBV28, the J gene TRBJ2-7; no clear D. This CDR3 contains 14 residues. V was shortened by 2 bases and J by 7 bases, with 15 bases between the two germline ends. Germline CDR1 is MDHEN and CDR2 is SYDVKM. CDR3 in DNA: TGTGCCAGCAGTTTACGGCAGGCTCAGAGGGAGCAGTACTTC. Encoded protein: CASSLRQAQREQYF.

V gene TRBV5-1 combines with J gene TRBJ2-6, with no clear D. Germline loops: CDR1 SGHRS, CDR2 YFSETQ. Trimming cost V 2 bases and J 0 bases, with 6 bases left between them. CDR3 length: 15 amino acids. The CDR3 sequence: CASSFRSSGANVLTF. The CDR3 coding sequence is TGCGCCAGCAGCTTCAGGTCCTCTGGGGCCAACGTCCTGACTTTC. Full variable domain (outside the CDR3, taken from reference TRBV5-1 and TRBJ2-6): KAGVTQTPRYLIKTRGQQVTLSCSPISGHRSVSWYQQTPGQGLQFLFEYFSETQRNKGNFPGRFSGRQFSNSRSEMNVSTLELGDSALYLCASSFRSSGANVLTFGAGSRLTVL.

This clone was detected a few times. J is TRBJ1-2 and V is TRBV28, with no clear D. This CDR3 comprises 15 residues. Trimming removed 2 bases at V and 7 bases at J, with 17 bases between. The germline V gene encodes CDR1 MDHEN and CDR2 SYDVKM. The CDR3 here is CASSLQSRQVAGYTF. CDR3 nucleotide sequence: TGTGCCAGCAGTTTACAGTCGCGGCAAGTGGCTGGCTACACCTTC.

CDR3 sequence (DNA): TGCGCCAGCAGCCAGAGGGTCAGTGACGAGCAGTACTTC. Amino acid sequence: CASSQRVSDEQYF. The chain is built from TRBV4-3 and TRBJ2-7; maybe TRBD2 (5 bases). Trimming removed 3 bases from V and 5 bases from J, with 11 bases in between. CDR1 is LGHNA and CDR2 is YSLEER in the germline V gene. This CDR3 has 13 amino acids.

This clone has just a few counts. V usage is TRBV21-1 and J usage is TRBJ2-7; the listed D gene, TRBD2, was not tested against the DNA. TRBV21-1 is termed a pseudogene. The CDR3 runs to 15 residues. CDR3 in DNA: TGTGCCAGCAGCAAAGCTTGCGGGTTTTTCTACGAGCAGTACTTC. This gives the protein CASSKACGFFYEQYF.

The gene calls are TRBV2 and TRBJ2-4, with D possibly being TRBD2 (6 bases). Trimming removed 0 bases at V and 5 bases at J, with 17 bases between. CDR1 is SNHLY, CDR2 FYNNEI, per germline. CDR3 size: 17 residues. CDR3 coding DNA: TGTGCCAGCAGTGAAGCGCTTCGCGGACTACCCGAAAACATTCAGTACTTC. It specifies CASSEALRGLPENIQYF.

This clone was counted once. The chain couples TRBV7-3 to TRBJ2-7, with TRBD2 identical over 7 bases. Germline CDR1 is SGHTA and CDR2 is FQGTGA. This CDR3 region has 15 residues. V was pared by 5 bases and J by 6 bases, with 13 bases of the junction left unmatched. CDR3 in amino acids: CASSLERDGRGEQYF. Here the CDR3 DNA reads TGTGCCAGCAGCCTCGAGCGGGATGGGAGGGGCGAGCAGTACTTC.

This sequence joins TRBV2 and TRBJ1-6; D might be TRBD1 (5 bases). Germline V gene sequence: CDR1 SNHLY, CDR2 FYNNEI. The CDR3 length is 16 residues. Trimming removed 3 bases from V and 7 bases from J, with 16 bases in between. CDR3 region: CASSDLGGGENSPLHF. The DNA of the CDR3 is TGTGCCAGCAGTGATTTGGGAGGAGGGGAAAATTCACCCCTCCACTTT.

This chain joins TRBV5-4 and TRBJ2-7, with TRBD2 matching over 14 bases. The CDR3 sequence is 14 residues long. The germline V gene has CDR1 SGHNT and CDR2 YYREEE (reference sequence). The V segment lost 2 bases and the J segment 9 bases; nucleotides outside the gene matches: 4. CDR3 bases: TGTGCCAGCAGCTTCTGGACTAGCGGGAGGATGCAGTACTTC. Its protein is CASSFWTSGRMQYF.

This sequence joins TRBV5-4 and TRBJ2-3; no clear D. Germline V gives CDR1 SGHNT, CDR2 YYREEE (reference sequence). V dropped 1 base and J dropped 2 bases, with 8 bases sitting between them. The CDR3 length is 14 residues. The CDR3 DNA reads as TGTGCCAGCAGCTTGTCGCAGTACACAGATACGCAGTATTTT. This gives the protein CASSLSQYTDTQYF.

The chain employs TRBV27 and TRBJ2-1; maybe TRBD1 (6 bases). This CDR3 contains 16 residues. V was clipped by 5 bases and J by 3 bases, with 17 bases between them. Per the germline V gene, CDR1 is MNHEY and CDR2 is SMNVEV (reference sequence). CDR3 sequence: CASSVRRGSDYNEQFF. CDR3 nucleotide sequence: TGTGCCAGCAGTGTGCGCAGGGGATCCGACTACAATGAGCAGTTCTTC.

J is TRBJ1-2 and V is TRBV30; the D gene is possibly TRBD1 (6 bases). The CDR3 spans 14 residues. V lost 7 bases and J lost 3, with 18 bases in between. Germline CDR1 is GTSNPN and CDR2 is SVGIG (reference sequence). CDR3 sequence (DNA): TGTGCCTTTAAAGCGGGCAGGGGACACTATGGCTACACCTTC. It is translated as CAFKAGRGHYGYTF.

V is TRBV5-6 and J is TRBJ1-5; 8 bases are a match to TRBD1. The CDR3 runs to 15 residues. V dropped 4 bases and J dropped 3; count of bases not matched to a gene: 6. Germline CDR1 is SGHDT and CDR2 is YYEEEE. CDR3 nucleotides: TGTGCCAGCAGCAGAACAGGGGGGCCCAATCAGCCCCAGCATTTT. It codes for CASSRTGGPNQPQHF.

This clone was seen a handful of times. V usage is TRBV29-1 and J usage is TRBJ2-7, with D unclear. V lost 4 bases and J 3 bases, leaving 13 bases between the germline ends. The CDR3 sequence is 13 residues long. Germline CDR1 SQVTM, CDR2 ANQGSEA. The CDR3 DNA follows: TGCAGCGTTGGTTCGACGGGTGACTACGAGCAGTACTTC. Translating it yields CSVGSTGDYEQYF.

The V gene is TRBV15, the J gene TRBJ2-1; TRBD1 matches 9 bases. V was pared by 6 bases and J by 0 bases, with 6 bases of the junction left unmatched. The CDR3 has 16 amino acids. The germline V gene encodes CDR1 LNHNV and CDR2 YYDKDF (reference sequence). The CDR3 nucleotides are TGTGCCACCAGGCGCCCGGGACAGGGCTCCTACAATGAGCAGTTCTTC. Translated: CATRRPGQGSYNEQFF.

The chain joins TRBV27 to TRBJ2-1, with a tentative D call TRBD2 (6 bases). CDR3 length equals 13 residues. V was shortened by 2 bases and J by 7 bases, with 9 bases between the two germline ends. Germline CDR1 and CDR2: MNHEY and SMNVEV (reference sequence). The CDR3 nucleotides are TGTGCCAGCAGTTTAGATCGGGGGAATGAGCAGTTCTTC. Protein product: CASSLDRGNEQFF.

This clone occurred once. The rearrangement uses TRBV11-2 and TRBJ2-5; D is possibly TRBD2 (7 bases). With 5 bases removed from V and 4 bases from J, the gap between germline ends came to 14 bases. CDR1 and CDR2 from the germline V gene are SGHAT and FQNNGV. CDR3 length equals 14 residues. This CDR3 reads CASSLGGRLETQYF. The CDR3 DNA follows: TGTGCCAGCAGCCTCGGGGGGCGCTTAGAGACCCAGTACTTC. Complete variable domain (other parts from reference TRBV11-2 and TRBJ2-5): EAGVAQSPRYKIIEKRQSVAFWCNPISGHATLYWYQQILGQGPKLLIQFQNNGVVDDSQLPKDRFSAERLKGVDSTLKIQPAKLEDSAVYLCASSLGGRLETQYFGPGTRLLVL.

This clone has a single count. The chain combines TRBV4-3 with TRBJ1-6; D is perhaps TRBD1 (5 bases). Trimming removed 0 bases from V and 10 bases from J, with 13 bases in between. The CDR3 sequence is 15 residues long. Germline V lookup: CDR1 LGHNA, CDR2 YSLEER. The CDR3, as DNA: TGCGCCAGCAGCCAAGATTCCGGGAGGGACTCACCCCTCCACTTT. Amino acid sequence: CASSQDSGRDSPLHF.